The clone carrying this T cell receptor beta chain was observed a single time. The germline gives CDR1 PRHDT, CDR2 FYEKMQ (reference sequence). V lost 3 bases and J 2 bases, leaving 16 bases between the germline ends. There are 16 residues in the CDR3. This specimen belongs to a study of cytomegalovirus exposure and HLA in healthy donors. The PCR made use of 60 Vbeta and 13 Jbeta primers. Assay: immunoSEQ multiplex PCR; the TCRdb copy retains only in-frame clones and omits some. The sample carries around 100,000 clones, roughly four fifths recorded once. The receptor was isolated from a woman in her late teens or twenties in good health and CMV-seropositive. Sequences were obtained from PBMCs. J is TRBJ1-2 and V is TRBV13, with D tentatively TRBD1 (5 bases). CDR3 coding DNA: TGTGCCAGCAGCTTCCGCATCGACAGCAGAAACTATGGCTACACCTTC. Translation gives CASSFRIDSRNYGYTF.